Below, 26 T cell receptor beta chains from the same sample are listed, as sequenced in a study of T cell responses to AZD1222 COVID-19 vaccine. Assay used: immunoSEQ multiplex PCR; TCRdb lists only in-frame clones, some missing. The data show roughly 100,000 clones, around 87% seen once. Sequenced material: peripheral blood, taken 28 days after the second AZD1222 dose. These receptors were obtained from an adult who received the AZD1222 COVID-19 vaccine.

This chain connects TRBV6-1 to TRBJ2-1; D gene uncertain. The CDR3 has 15 amino acids. Trimming removed 3 bases at V and 0 bases at J, with 9 bases between. Germline V lookup: CDR1 MNHNS, CDR2 SASEGT. DNA for the CDR3: TGTGCCAGCAGTGATTCGAGACTCTCCTACAATGAGCAGTTCTTC. Protein: CASSDSRLSYNEQFF.

The rearrangement joins TRBV6-5 to TRBJ1-3, with TRBD1 as a possible D gene (6 bases). CDR1 MNHEY and CDR2 SVGAGI come from the germline V gene. The CDR3 consists of 15 residues. V gave up 5 bases and J gave up 10 bases, with 21 bases separating them. The CDR3 is CASSLGAPSEGTIYF. The CDR3, as DNA: TGTGCCAGCAGTCTGGGGGCCCCGAGTGAGGGGACCATATATTTT.

The chain is built from TRBV2 and TRBJ2-7; tentatively, D is TRBD2 (5 bases). The CDR3 spans 15 residues. Germline-derived CDR1 and CDR2 are SNHLY and FYNNEI. Between the trimmed V and J ends, which lost 3 bases and 3 bases, there was a span of 15 bases. The CDR3 is CASSDRGTIIYEQYF. The CDR3 DNA is TGTGCCAGCAGTGACCGGGGTACGATCATCTACGAGCAGTACTTC.

This rearrangement joins TRBV3-1 (or the pseudogene TRBV3-2) to TRBJ1-2; D gene uncertain. The germline V gene encodes CDR1 LGHDT and CDR2 YNNKEL (reference sequence). The germline V and J ends were trimmed by 4 bases and 4 bases, with 16 bases remaining between them. The CDR3 consists of 15 residues. As DNA, the CDR3 is TGTGCCAGCAGCCCCGGTGCGGGGAGCGGCTATGGCTACACCTTC. As protein: CASSPGAGSGYGYTF.

The chain links TRBV5-6 to TRBJ2-6, with a tentative D call TRBD2 (6 bases). The CDR3 covers 15 residues. Trimming stripped 2 bases from V and 2 bases from J, with 8 bases between. Germline V gene lookup returns CDR1 SGHDT and CDR2 YYEEEE. The CDR3 nucleotides read TGTGCCAGCAGCTTCTGGGGGGCTGGGGCCAACGTCCTGACTTTC. It specifies CASSFWGAGANVLTF.

The rearrangement uses TRBV28 and TRBJ1-2; D gene ambiguous. The length of the CDR3 is 13 residues. CDR1 and CDR2 (germline): MDHEN, SYDVKM. V was cut by 2 bases and J by 8 bases, with 12 bases left in between. Here the CDR3 DNA reads TGTGCCAGCAGTTTAACCCACCCTTGGGGCTACACCTTC. Its translation is CASSLTHPWGYTF.

The CDR3 coding sequence is TGTGCCAGCAGTTTCCGGGGTGAAAAACTGTTTTTT. It specifies CASSFRGEKLFF. The V gene is TRBV28, the J gene TRBJ1-4, with D hard to call. The CDR3 loop spans 12 amino acids. The germline V gene has CDR1 MDHEN and CDR2 SYDVKM. Between the trimmed V and J ends, which lost 3 bases and 7 bases, there was a span of 6 bases.

The chain links TRBV6-5 to TRBJ1-6; TRBD1 agrees at 11 bases. Germline CDR1 and CDR2: MNHEY and SVGAGI. The CDR3 consists of 13 residues. Trimming at V came to 11 bases and at J to 7 bases, leaving 4 bases not matched to a gene. DNA for the CDR3: TGTGCCGCCGGGACAGGGGGAAATTCACCCCTCCACTTT. Amino acid sequence: CAAGTGGNSPLHF.

The rearrangement links TRBV4-1 to TRBJ1-4, with D tentatively TRBD1 (6 bases). This CDR3 contains 15 residues. Trimming stripped 6 bases from V and 3 bases from J, with 14 bases between. The V gene's germline CDR1 is MGHRA and CDR2 YSYEKL. CDR3 coding DNA: TGCGCCAGCAGTTTCTCAGGGGCAGCTAATGAAAAACTGTTTTTT. Its protein product is CASSFSGAANEKLFF.

The gene calls are TRBV28 and TRBJ1-4, with unresolved D. Trimming shortened V by 3 bases and J by 7 bases, and 9 bases separated the two germline ends. Germline CDR1 reads MDHEN; CDR2 reads SYDVKM. The CDR3 spans 13 residues. The CDR3 loop is CASSLKGFEKLFF. The CDR3 nucleotides are TGTGCCAGCAGTTTGAAGGGCTTTGAAAAACTGTTTTTT.

This chain uses TRBV4-1 with TRBJ2-3, with a tentative D call TRBD1 (6 bases). The length of the CDR3 is 13 residues. V dropped 5 bases and J dropped 6 bases, with 12 bases sitting between them. Germline V gene data show CDR1 as MGHRA and CDR2 as YSYEKL. The CDR3 loop is CASSAEGVDTQYF. The CDR3 nucleotides are TGCGCCAGCAGCGCCGAGGGGGTTGATACGCAGTATTTT.

The chain is built from TRBV28 and TRBJ1-5, with D uncertain. Germline V lookup: CDR1 MDHEN, CDR2 SYDVKM. The CDR3 spans 16 residues. V lost 3 bases to trimming and J lost 4 bases, with 16 bases between them. Here the CDR3 DNA reads TGTGCCAGCAGTTTTTTGTCTAGAGCCACTAATCAGCCCCAGCATTTT. It translates to CASSFLSRATNQPQHF.

The chain has TRBV4-3 and TRBJ2-7; D unclear. CDR3 length equals 13 residues. Germline-derived CDR1 and CDR2 are LGHNA and YSLEER. The V end was cut by 0 bases, the J end by 4 bases, with 7 bases between. CDR3 coding DNA: TGCGCCAGCAGCCAAGATTACAGTTACGAGCAGTACTTC. This translates into CASSQDYSYEQYF.

The chain employs TRBV2 and TRBJ2-7; TRBD2 is a possible D gene (7 bases). Looked up from germline, CDR1 is SNHLY and CDR2 is FYNNEI. The ends were cut back, 9 bases at V and 2 bases at J, with 17 bases in the middle. The CDR3 runs 14 residues. The CDR3 loop reads CASKQGGSTYEQYF. CDR3 sequence (DNA): TGTGCCAGTAAACAGGGAGGGTCCACCTACGAGCAGTACTTC.

This CDR3 reads CASSLGVVTNEKLFF. The CDR3 bases are TGTGCCAGCAGCTTGGGCGTGGTTACTAATGAAAAACTGTTTTTT. The gene calls are TRBV5-5 and TRBJ1-4; no clear D gene. Germline-derived CDR1 and CDR2 are SGHKS and YYEKEE (reference sequence). V lost 0 bases to trimming and J lost 2 bases, with 8 bases between them. CDR3 length equals 15 residues.

The chain has TRBV2 and TRBJ1-2; 9 positions match TRBD1. CDR1 is SNHLY, CDR2 FYNNEI, per germline. This CDR3 spans 17 amino acids. V shed 7 bases, J shed 2 bases, and the junction held 14 bases outside the gene matches. The CDR3 is CASTVEFRQGVNYGYTF. The CDR3 region has the DNA TGTGCCAGCACCGTCGAATTCCGACAGGGGGTGAACTATGGCTACACCTTC.

The chain carries TRBV24-1 and TRBJ2-1; TRBD1 or TRBD2 may be the D gene (5 bases each). The length of the CDR3 is 15 residues. Germline CDR1 KGHDR, CDR2 SFDVKD. Trimming stripped 5 bases from V and 5 bases from J, with 15 bases between. The CDR3: CATSAYWDGNNEQFF. As DNA, the CDR3 is TGTGCCACCAGTGCTTATTGGGACGGGAACAATGAGCAGTTCTTC.

CDR3 nucleotide sequence: TGTGCCTGGAGTAGTGTGGGTTCACACTACGAGCAGTACTTC. As protein: CAWSSVGSHYEQYF. The rearrangement uses TRBV30 and TRBJ2-7, with D unresolved. Germline CDR1 and CDR2: GTSNPN and SVGIG (reference sequence). V lost 2 bases and J lost 3, with 14 bases in between. There are 14 residues in the CDR3.

This clone has a handful of counts. The V call is TRBV18, the J call TRBJ1-1; D possibly corresponds to TRBD1 (5 bases). The CDR3 length is 13 residues. In germline, CDR1 is KGHSH, CDR2 LQKENI. V dropped 5 bases and J dropped 1 base, with 8 bases sitting between them. CDR3 bases: TGTGCCAGCTCAACCGGGGCGAACACTGAAGCTTTCTTT. This encodes CASSTGANTEAFF.

This chain links TRBV6-5 with TRBJ1-3; possibly TRBD1 for D (5 bases). Germline V gene lookup returns CDR1 MNHEY and CDR2 SVGAGI. V shed 0 bases and J shed 4 bases, with 10 bases lying between them. The CDR3 runs to 15 residues. The CDR3 bases are TGTGCCAGCAGTTACTCGAGAAGGGGAGGAAACACCATATATTTT. Protein sequence: CASSYSRRGGNTIYF.

This rearrangement joins TRBV7-6 to TRBJ2-7, with a tentative D call TRBD2 (5 bases). Germline V lookup: CDR1 SGHVS, CDR2 FNYEAQ. The CDR3 spans 14 residues. Trimming shortened V by 5 bases and J by 3 bases, and 14 bases separated the two germline ends. The CDR3 protein is CASSRERAGYEQYF. CDR3 in DNA: TGTGCCAGCAGCCGGGAAAGGGCTGGCTACGAGCAGTACTTC. Full variable domain (missing parts from reference TRBV7-6 and TRBJ2-7): GAGVSQSPRYKVTKRGQDVALRCDPISGHVSLYWYRQALGQGPEFLTYFNYEAQQDKSGLPNDRFSAERPEGSISTLTIQRTEQRDSAMYRCASSRERAGYEQYFGPGTRLTVT.

This sequence joins TRBV6-1 and TRBJ2-7; D is ambiguous. The germline V gene encodes CDR1 MNHNS and CDR2 SASEGT. CDR3 length equals 11 residues. V was shortened by 3 bases and J by 8 bases, with 8 bases between the two germline ends. The CDR3 spells CASSEVAQQYF. The CDR3 region has the DNA TGTGCCAGCAGTGAGGTCGCGCAGCAGTACTTC.

This clone was seen more than once but under ten times. V and J are TRBV14 and TRBJ2-7; D is unresolved. There are 12 residues in the CDR3. The V gene's germline CDR1 is SGHDN and CDR2 FVKESK. V shed 3 bases and J shed 5 bases, with 8 bases lying between them. The CDR3 DNA follows: TGTGCCAGCAGCCAGCGGCAACACGAGCAGTACTTC. It is translated as CASSQRQHEQYF.

This sequence joins TRBV13 and TRBJ2-3; weak D call: TRBD2 (6 bases). The CDR3 sequence is 15 residues long. Trimming stripped 5 bases from V and 0 bases from J, with 12 bases between. Germline CDR1 PRHDT, CDR2 FYEKMQ (reference sequence). CDR3 sequence: CASSPAGTSTDTQYF. CDR3 sequence (DNA): TGTGCCAGCAGCCCCGCGGGGACTAGCACAGATACGCAGTATTTT.

The chain combines TRBV15 with TRBJ2-3; D possibly corresponds to TRBD1 (6 bases). In germline, CDR1 is LNHNV, CDR2 YYDKDF (reference sequence). The CDR3 extends over 15 amino acids. The V gene lost 2 bases and the J gene lost 2 bases, with 11 bases spanning the gap. CDR3 protein: CATSRNRVDTDTQYF. As DNA, the CDR3 is TGTGCCACCAGCAGAAACAGGGTTGACACAGATACGCAGTATTTT.

Here the CDR3 reads CATQGGYSYEQYF. The CDR3 DNA is TGTGCCACCCAAGGGGGTTACTCCTACGAGCAGTACTTC. J is TRBJ2-7 and V is TRBV28, with D possibly being TRBD1 (6 bases). Germline values: CDR1 MDHEN, CDR2 SYDVKM. Between the trimmed V and J ends, which lost 10 bases and 0 bases, there was a span of 13 bases. There are 13 residues in the CDR3.